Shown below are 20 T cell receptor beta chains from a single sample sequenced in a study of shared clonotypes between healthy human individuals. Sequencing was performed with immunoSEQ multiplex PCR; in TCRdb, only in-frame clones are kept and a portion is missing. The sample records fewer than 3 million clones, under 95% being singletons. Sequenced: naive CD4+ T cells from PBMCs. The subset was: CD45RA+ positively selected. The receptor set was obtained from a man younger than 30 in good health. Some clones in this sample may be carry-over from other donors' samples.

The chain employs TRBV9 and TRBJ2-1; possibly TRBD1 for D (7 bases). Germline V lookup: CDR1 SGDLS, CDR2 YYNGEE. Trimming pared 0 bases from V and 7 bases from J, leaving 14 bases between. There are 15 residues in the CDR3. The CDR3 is CASSVGRDSGNEQFF. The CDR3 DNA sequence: TGTGCCAGCAGCGTAGGGAGGGACAGTGGGAATGAGCAGTTCTTC.

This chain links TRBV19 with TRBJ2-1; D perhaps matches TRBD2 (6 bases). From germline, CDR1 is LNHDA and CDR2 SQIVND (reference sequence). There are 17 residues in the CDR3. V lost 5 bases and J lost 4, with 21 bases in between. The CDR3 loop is CASSGPLPGAPYNEQFF. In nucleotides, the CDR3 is TGTGCCAGTAGTGGCCCTCTTCCGGGAGCGCCTTACAATGAGCAGTTCTTC.

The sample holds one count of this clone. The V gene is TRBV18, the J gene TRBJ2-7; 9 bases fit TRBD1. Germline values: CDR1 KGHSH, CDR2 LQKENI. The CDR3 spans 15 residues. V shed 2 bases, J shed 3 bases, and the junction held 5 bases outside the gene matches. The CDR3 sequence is CASSPSRTGVYEQYF. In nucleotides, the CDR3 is TGTGCCAGCTCACCATCCCGGACAGGGGTCTACGAGCAGTACTTC.

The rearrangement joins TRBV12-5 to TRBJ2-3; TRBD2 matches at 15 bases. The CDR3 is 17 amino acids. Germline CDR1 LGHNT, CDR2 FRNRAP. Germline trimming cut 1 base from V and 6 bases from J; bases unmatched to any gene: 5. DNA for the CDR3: TGTGCTAGTGGTTTGGGGACTAGCGGGAGGGGAGGGGATACGCAGTATTTT. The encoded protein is CASGLGTSGRGGDTQYF. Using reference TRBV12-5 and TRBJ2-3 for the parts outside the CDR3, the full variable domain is DARVTQTPRHKVTEMGQEVTMRCQPILGHNTVFWYRQTMMQGLELLAYFRNRAPLDDSGMPKDRFSAEMPDATLATLKIQPSEPRDSAVYFCASGLGTSGRGGDTQYFGPGTRLTVL.

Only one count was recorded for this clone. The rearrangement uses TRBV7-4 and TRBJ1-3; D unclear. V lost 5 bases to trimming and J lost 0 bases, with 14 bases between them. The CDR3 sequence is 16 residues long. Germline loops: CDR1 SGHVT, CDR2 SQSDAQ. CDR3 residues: CASSIRDIHSGNTIYF. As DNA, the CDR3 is TGTGCCAGCAGCATCCGAGACATCCACTCTGGAAACACCATATATTTT.

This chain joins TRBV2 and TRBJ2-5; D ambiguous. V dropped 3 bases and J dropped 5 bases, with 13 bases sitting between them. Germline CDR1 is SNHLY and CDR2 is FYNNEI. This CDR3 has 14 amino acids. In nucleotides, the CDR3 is TGTGCCAGCAGTGATGATCTTTGGGATGAGACCCAGTACTTC. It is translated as CASSDDLWDETQYF.

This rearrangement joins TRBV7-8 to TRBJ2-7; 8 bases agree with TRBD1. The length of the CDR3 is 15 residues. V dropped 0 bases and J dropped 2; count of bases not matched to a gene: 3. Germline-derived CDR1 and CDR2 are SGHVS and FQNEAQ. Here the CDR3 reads CASSLAATGAYEQYF. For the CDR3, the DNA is TGTGCCAGCAGCTTAGCGGCGACAGGGGCCTACGAGCAGTACTTC.

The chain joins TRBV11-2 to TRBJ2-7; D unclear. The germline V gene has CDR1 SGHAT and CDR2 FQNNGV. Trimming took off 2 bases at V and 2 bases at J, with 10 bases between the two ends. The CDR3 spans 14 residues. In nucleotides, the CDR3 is TGTGCCAGCAGCTTACCAACACTGACCTACGAGCAGTACTTC. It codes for CASSLPTLTYEQYF.

Written as DNA, the CDR3 is TGTGCCAGCAGCCTACGCAGTCCTAGTCCAGTTGAAAAACTGTTTTTT. Protein sequence: CASSLRSPSPVEKLFF. The chain carries TRBV7-2 and TRBJ1-4; D not certain. CDR1 and CDR2 (germline): SGHTA, FQGNSA. The ends were cut back, 5 bases at V and 7 bases at J, with 20 bases in the middle. The CDR3 length is 16 residues. Looking up the rest from reference TRBV7-2 and TRBJ1-4 gives the full variable domain: GAGVSQSPSNKVTEKGKDVELRCDPISGHTALYWYRQSLGQGLEFLIYFQGNSAPDKSGLPSDRFSAERTGGSVSTLTIQRTQQEDSAVYLCASSLRSPSPVEKLFFGSGTQLSVL.

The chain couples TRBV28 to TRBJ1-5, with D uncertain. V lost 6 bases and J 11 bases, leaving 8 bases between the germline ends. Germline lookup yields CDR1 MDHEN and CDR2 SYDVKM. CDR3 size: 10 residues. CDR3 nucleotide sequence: TGTGCCAGCAGAAGCGTCTCCCAGCATTTT. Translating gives CASRSVSQHF. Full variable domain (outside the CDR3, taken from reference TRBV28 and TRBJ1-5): DVKVTQSSRYLVKRTGEKVFLECVQDMDHENMFWYRQDPGLGLRLIYFSYDVKMKEKGDIPEGYSVSREKKERFSLILESASTNQTSMYLCASRSVSQHFGDGTRLSIL.

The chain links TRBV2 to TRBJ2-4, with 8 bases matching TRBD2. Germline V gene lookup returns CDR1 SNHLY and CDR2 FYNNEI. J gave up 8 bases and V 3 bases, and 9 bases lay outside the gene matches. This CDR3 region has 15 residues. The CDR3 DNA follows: TGTGCCAGCAGTGAGACTAGCGCGGGATCTTACATTCAGTACTTC. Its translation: CASSETSAGSYIQYF.

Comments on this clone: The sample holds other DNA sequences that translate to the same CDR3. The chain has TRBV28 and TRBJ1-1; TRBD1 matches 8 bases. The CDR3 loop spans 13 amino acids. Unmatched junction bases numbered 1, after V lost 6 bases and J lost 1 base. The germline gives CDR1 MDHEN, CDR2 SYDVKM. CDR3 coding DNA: TGTGCCAGCAGAGACAGGGGGAACACTGAAGCTTTCTTT. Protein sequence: CASRDRGNTEAFF.

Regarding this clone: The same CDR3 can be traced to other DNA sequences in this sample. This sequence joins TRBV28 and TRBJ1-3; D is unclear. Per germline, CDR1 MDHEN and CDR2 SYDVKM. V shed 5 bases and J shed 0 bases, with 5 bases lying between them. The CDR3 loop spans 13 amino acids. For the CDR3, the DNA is TGTGCCAGCAGTCGAGGCTCTGGAAACACCATATATTTT. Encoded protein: CASSRGSGNTIYF.

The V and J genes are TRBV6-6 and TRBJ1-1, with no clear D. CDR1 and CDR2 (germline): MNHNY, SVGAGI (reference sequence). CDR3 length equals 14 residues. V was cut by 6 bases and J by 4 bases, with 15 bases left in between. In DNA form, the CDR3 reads TGTGCCAGCAGCGACTTGGGGTATGGCACTGAAGCTTTCTTT. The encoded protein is CASSDLGYGTEAFF.

The CDR3 DNA reads TGCGCCAGCAGCCCCCCTACAGGGACACTCACAGATACGCAGTATTTT. Protein sequence: CASSPPTGTLTDTQYF. The genes are TRBV5-1 and TRBJ2-3; possibly TRBD1 for D (6 bases). The CDR3 runs 16 residues. The germline V gene has CDR1 SGHRS and CDR2 YFSETQ. Trimming pared 4 bases from V and 2 bases from J, leaving 17 bases between. Combining the CDR3 with reference TRBV5-1 and TRBJ2-3 gives the whole variable domain KAGVTQTPRYLIKTRGQQVTLSCSPISGHRSVSWYQQTPGQGLQFLFEYFSETQRNKGNFPGRFSGRQFSNSRSEMNVSTLELGDSALYLCASSPPTGTLTDTQYFGPGTRLTVL.

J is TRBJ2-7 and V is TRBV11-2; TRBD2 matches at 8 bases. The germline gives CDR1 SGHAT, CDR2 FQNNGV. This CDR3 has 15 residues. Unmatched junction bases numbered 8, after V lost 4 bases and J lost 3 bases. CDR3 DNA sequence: TGTGCCAGCAGCTCTCTTAGCGGGACTCGCTACGAGCAGTACTTC. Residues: CASSSLSGTRYEQYF.

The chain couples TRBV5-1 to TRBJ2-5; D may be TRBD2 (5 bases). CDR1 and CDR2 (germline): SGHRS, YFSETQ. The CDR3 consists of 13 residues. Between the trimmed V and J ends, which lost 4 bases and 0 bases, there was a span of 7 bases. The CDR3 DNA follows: TGCGCCAGCAGCGAGGGAAACCAAGAGACCCAGTACTTC. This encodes CASSEGNQETQYF.

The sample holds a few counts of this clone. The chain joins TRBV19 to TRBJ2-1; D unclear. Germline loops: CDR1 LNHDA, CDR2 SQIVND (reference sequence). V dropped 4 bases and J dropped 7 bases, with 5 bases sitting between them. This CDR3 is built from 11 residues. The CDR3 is CASSNVNEQFF. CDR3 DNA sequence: TGTGCCAGTAGTAACGTGAATGAGCAGTTCTTC.

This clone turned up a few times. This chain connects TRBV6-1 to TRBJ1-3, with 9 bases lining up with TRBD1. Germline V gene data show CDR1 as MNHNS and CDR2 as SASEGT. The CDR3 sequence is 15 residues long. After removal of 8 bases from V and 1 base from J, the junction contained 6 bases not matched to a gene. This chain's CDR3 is CASGGQGASGNTIYF. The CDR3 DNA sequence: TGTGCCAGCGGGGGACAGGGAGCATCTGGAAACACCATATATTTT.

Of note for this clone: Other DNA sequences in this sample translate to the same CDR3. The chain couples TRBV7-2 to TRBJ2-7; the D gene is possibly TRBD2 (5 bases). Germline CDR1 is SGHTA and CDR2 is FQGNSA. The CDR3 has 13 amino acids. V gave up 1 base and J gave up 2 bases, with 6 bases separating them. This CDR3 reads CASSLGGPYEQYF. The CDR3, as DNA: TGTGCCAGCAGCTTAGGAGGGCCCTACGAGCAGTACTTC.